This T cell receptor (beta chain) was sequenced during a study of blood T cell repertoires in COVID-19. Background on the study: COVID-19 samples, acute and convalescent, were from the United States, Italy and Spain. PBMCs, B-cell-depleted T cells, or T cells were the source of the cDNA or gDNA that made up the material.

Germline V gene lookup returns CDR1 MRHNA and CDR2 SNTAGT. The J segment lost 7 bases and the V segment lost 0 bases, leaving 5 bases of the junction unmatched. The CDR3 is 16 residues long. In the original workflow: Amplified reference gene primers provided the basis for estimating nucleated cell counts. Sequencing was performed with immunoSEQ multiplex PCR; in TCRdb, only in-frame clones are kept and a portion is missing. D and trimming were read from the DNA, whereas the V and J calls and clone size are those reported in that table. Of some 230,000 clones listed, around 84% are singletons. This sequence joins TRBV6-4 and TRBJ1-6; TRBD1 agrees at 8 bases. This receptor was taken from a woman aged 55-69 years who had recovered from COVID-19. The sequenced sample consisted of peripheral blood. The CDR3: CASSDSTGAVNSPLHF. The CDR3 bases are TGTGCCAGCAGTGACTCGACAGGGGCGGTCAATTCACCCCTCCACTTT.